One sample yielded the 17 T cell receptor beta chains listed below, sequenced in a study of cytomegalovirus exposure and HLA in healthy donors. The PCR made use of 60 Vbeta and 13 Jbeta primers. Here immunoSEQ multiplex PCR was the method, and the copy in TCRdb shows in-frame clones only, minus some. The profile covers about 240,000 clones, with 81% appearing a single time and roughly 7.4% taken by the ten largest. The sequencing input was PBMCs. These receptors were obtained from a woman aged 60-75 years in good health and CMV-seropositive.

The V and J genes are TRBV5-1 and TRBJ2-1; 8 bases are a match to TRBD2. Looked up from germline, CDR1 is SGHRS and CDR2 is YFSETQ. This CDR3 has 15 amino acids. The J segment lost 5 bases and the V segment lost 0 bases, leaving 4 bases of the junction unmatched. This CDR3 is CASSLVAGGNNEQFF. The CDR3 DNA reads as TGCGCCAGCAGCTTGGTCGCGGGGGGAAACAATGAGCAGTTCTTC.

The chain joins TRBV5-1 to TRBJ2-3; 9 bases line up with TRBD2. CDR1 is SGHRS and CDR2 is YFSETQ in the germline V gene. Germline trimming cut 6 bases from V and 0 bases from J; bases unmatched to any gene: 11. CDR3 length: 17 residues. CDR3 loop: CASTGQLAGSSTDTQYF. The DNA for the CDR3 is TGCGCCAGCACGGGACAGCTAGCGGGATCTAGCACAGATACGCAGTATTTT.

This clone came up once. Additional DNA sequences in this sample encode the identical CDR3. The chain carries TRBV5-1 and TRBJ1-5; 8 bases fit TRBD1. The CDR3 consists of 15 residues. CDR1 is SGHRS, CDR2 YFSETQ, per germline. J gave up 6 bases and V 0 bases, and 5 bases lay outside the gene matches. CDR3 in DNA: TGCGCCAGCAGCTTGGGGGGTACAGGGGGTCAGCCCCAGCATTTT. Protein product: CASSLGGTGGQPQHF.

In its sample, this clone was seen once. The chain has TRBV5-1 and TRBJ2-7; D is perhaps TRBD1 (6 bases). Trimming took off 1 base at V and 3 bases at J, with 17 bases between the two ends. CDR1 and CDR2 (germline): SGHRS, YFSETQ. The CDR3 consists of 16 residues. The CDR3 protein is CASSLTTGTPIYEQYF. CDR3 sequence (DNA): TGCGCCAGCAGCTTGACCACAGGGACCCCAATCTACGAGCAGTACTTC.

V is TRBV10-3 and J is TRBJ2-5, with 13 bases lining up with TRBD2. J lost 3 bases, V lost 4 bases, and 2 bases had no gene match. Germline CDR1 and CDR2: ENHRY and SYGVKD. The CDR3 extends over 15 amino acids. The CDR3, as DNA: TGTGCCATCAGTGGGACTAGCGGGAGAGAAGAGACCCAGTACTTC. This codes for CAISGTSGREETQYF.

The chain links TRBV7-2 to TRBJ2-6, with a weak D call TRBD2 (5 bases). This CDR3 is built from 15 residues. The V gene's germline CDR1 is SGHTA and CDR2 FQGNSA. V was trimmed by 5 bases and J by 2 bases, leaving 10 bases between them. Here the CDR3 DNA reads TGTGCCAGCAGCCACTGGGGAGCTGGGGCCAACGTCCTGACTTTC. It specifies CASSHWGAGANVLTF.

The chain employs TRBV27 and TRBJ1-1, with D possibly TRBD1 on 6 matching bases. This CDR3 region has 13 residues. Looked up from germline, CDR1 is MNHEY and CDR2 is SMNVEV (reference sequence). The V gene lost 4 bases and the J gene lost 9 bases, with 15 bases spanning the gap. The DNA of the CDR3 is TGTGCCAGCAGTTCAGGGGACCAGTTCAAAGCTTTCTTT. Translation gives CASSSGDQFKAFF.

The V gene is TRBV29-1, the J gene TRBJ2-3, with a possible D match to TRBD2 (6 bases). Trimming removed 4 bases at V and 2 bases at J, with 13 bases between. Per the germline V gene, CDR1 is SQVTM and CDR2 is ANQGSEA. The CDR3 consists of 14 residues. CDR3: CSVAGGEFTDTQYF. The DNA of the CDR3 is TGCAGCGTTGCAGGCGGGGAGTTCACAGATACGCAGTATTTT.

The chain links TRBV27 to TRBJ1-1; TRBD1 is a possible D gene (5 bases). With 3 bases removed from V and 1 base from J, the gap between germline ends came to 9 bases. The CDR3 sequence is 14 residues long. Germline V lookup: CDR1 MNHEY, CDR2 SMNVEV (reference sequence). The CDR3 DNA is TGTGCCAGCAGTTTCCGACAGCAGAACACTGAAGCTTTCTTT. It yields the protein CASSFRQQNTEAFF.

V usage is TRBV28 and J usage is TRBJ1-1, with 9 bases fitting TRBD1. The CDR3 loop spans 20 amino acids. The germline V gene has CDR1 MDHEN and CDR2 SYDVKM. J lost 1 base, V lost 5 bases, and 20 bases had no gene match. The CDR3 region is CASSRTALGHRGRWNTEAFF. In nucleotides, the CDR3 is TGTGCCAGCAGTAGGACGGCTCTGGGTCACAGGGGGCGCTGGAACACTGAAGCTTTCTTT.

The chain couples TRBV4-1 to TRBJ2-2, with 7 bases matching TRBD1. Germline lookup yields CDR1 MGHRA and CDR2 YSYEKL. The CDR3 contains 15 residues. The J segment lost 0 bases and the V segment lost 4 bases, leaving 2 bases of the junction unmatched. The CDR3 is CASSLTGTNTGELFF. The CDR3 region has the DNA TGCGCCAGCAGCCTGACAGGGACGAACACCGGGGAGCTGTTTTTT.

The rearrangement links TRBV7-6 to TRBJ1-2; no clear D gene. The CDR3 spans 14 residues. Germline V gene sequence: CDR1 SGHVS, CDR2 FNYEAQ. With 1 base removed from V and 0 bases from J, the gap between germline ends came to 6 bases. CDR3 loop: CASSLEESNYGYTF. CDR3 nucleotides: TGTGCCAGCAGCTTAGAAGAGTCTAACTATGGCTACACCTTC.

Comment on this clone: A junction end diverges from the germline sequence, so it may reflect a read error. The chain employs TRBV7-9 and TRBJ2-1; weak D call: TRBD2 (5 bases). There are 13 residues in the CDR3. CDR1 SEHNR and CDR2 FQNEAQ come from the germline V gene (reference sequence). CDR3 protein: CSSSTGLDNEQFF. Written as DNA, the CDR3 is TGTTCCAGCAGCACCGGACTTGACAATGAGCAGTTCTTC.

CDR3 sequence (DNA): TGCGCCAGCAGCCAAGGTATACTAGCGGGAGGGCCTAAGGGGACAGATACGCAGTATTTT. Protein product: CASSQGILAGGPKGTDTQYF. This chain links TRBV4-1 with TRBJ2-3, with 13 nucleotides matching TRBD2. From germline, CDR1 is MGHRA and CDR2 YSYEKL. Losses at the gene ends were 1 base for V and 3 bases for J; bases not matched to a gene: 13. The CDR3 has 20 residues.

The count of this clone is one. The chain uses TRBV4-2 and TRBJ1-5; possible D gene TRBD1, 5 bases. This CDR3 spans 16 amino acids. V shed 0 bases and J shed 5 bases, with 14 bases lying between them. Germline-derived CDR1 and CDR2 are LGHNA and YNFKEQ. The CDR3 DNA is TGTGCCAGCAGCCAAGATAGCGGGGCAGGGCATCAGCCCCAGCATTTT. Protein product: CASSQDSGAGHQPQHF.

V and J are TRBV7-2 and TRBJ2-6; D gene unclear. Germline values: CDR1 SGHTA, CDR2 FQGNSA. V lost 3 bases to trimming and J lost 0 bases, with 6 bases between them. CDR3 size: 15 residues. This CDR3 is CASSFTGSGANVLTF. CDR3 DNA: TGTGCCAGCAGCTTCACTGGCTCTGGGGCCAACGTCCTGACTTTC.

This chain links TRBV7-2 with TRBJ2-1, with D tentatively TRBD1 (5 bases). The CDR3 runs to 14 residues. Trimming left V 8 bases short and J 7 bases short, with 18 bases between. CDR1 and CDR2 (germline): SGHTA, FQGNSA. The CDR3 region is CASWRSPQGNEQFF. In DNA form, the CDR3 reads TGTGCCAGCTGGCGGTCCCCCCAGGGAAATGAGCAGTTCTTC. Looking up the rest from reference TRBV7-2 and TRBJ2-1 gives the full variable domain: GAGVSQSPSNKVTEKGKDVELRCDPISGHTALYWYRQSLGQGLEFLIYFQGNSAPDKSGLPSDRFSAERTGGSVSTLTIQRTQQEDSAVYLCASWRSPQGNEQFFGPGTRLTVL.